One and the same sample provided the 30 T cell receptor beta chains below, sequenced in a study of T cells in Graves' hyperthyroidism and ophthalmopathy. RNA transcripts were the template for amplifying TCR beta CDR3 regions. The study used the HTBI primer set for a first-round RT-PCR of the TCR CDR3. Using its own MiXCR run on the multiplex PCR reads, TCRdb lists one record per CDR3 protein. Of roughly 740,000 distinct CDR3 sequences in the sample, about a sixth were seen once. Material: blood. These receptor sequences come from a young man with Graves' hyperthyroidism.

There are a few counts of this clonotype. J is TRBJ2-1 and V is TRBV5-6, with TRBD1 identical over 11 bases. Unmatched junction bases numbered 1, after V lost 3 bases and J lost 8 bases. Germline V gives CDR1 SGHDT, CDR2 YYEEEE. The CDR3 totals 13 residues. The CDR3 coding sequence is TGTGCCAGCAGCTCGGGACAGGGGGATGAGCAGTTCTTC. It is translated as CASSSGQGDEQFF.

This clonotype came up a few times. The chain joins TRBV30 to TRBJ1-5; the D gene is possibly TRBD1 (5 bases). CDR3 size: 17 residues. Trimming cost V 1 base and J 0 bases, with 16 bases left between them. Germline assignment: CDR1 GTSNPN and CDR2 SVGIG (reference sequence). CDR3 sequence: CAWSAGAGHYSNQPQHF. CDR3 DNA: TGTGCCTGGAGTGCCGGAGCAGGACACTATAGCAATCAGCCCCAGCATTTT.

This clonotype was counted at least ten times. The chain combines TRBV7-2 with TRBJ2-1, with D unresolved. Germline CDR1 is SGHTA and CDR2 is FQGNSA. The CDR3 is 16 amino acids. The ends were cut back, 2 bases at V and 7 bases at J, with 18 bases in the middle. CDR3 residues: CASSLRRALRENEQFF. The CDR3 bases are TGTGCCAGCAGCTTAAGAAGGGCGCTCCGAGAGAATGAGCAGTTCTTC.

This rearrangement joins TRBV9 to TRBJ2-1, with 8 positions matching TRBD2. The V gene's germline CDR1 is SGDLS and CDR2 YYNGEE. Germline trimming cut 3 bases from V and 9 bases from J; bases unmatched to any gene: 8. The CDR3 spans 14 residues. The CDR3 DNA sequence: TGTGCCAGCAGCGGTAGCGGGGTCTCAGGTGAGCAGTTCTTC. Its protein product is CASSGSGVSGEQFF.

There are a few counts of this clonotype. The rearrangement uses TRBV6-5 and TRBJ2-1; 11 bases fit TRBD2. With V trimmed by 7 bases and J by 1 base, 6 bases remained unmatched. Germline values: CDR1 MNHEY, CDR2 SVGAGI. CDR3 length equals 16 residues. CDR3 DNA: TGTGCCAGCATTTTGACTAGCGGGAAATCCTACAATGAGCAGTTCTTC. Protein sequence: CASILTSGKSYNEQFF.

The rearrangement joins TRBV27 to TRBJ1-2; a weak D match, TRBD1 (5 bases). V lost 0 bases and J lost 3, with 14 bases in between. The CDR3 is 16 amino acids. Germline assignment: CDR1 MNHEY and CDR2 SMNVEV (reference sequence). The CDR3 sequence: CASSLSSRASYYGYTF. As DNA, the CDR3 is TGTGCCAGCAGTTTATCGTCCAGGGCGAGTTACTATGGCTACACCTTC.

This clonotype was found a few times. V gene TRBV9 combines with J gene TRBJ1-2, with D uncertain. The CDR3 loop spans 12 amino acids. The V gene lost 0 bases and the J gene lost 2 bases, with 2 bases spanning the gap. Germline V CDR1 and CDR2: SGDLS, YYNGEE. The CDR3 protein is CASSVVNYGYTF. The CDR3 nucleotides read TGTGCCAGCAGCGTAGTGAACTATGGCTACACCTTC.

This chain links TRBV6-9 with TRBJ2-2; 8 nucleotides agree with TRBD2. V lost 2 bases to trimming and J lost 1 base; unmatched junction nucleotides: 3. In germline, CDR1 is MNHGY, CDR2 SVAAGI. The CDR3 totals 16 residues. In DNA form, the CDR3 reads TGTGCCAGCAGTTATGGTCTAGCGGGGAACACCGGGGAGCTGTTTTTT. This encodes CASSYGLAGNTGELFF.

This clonotype was detected ten times or more. J is TRBJ2-7 and V is TRBV3-1, with a weak D call TRBD1 (5 bases). The CDR3 has 13 residues. V was clipped by 2 bases and J by 6 bases, with 11 bases between them. Germline CDR1 reads LGHDT; CDR2 reads YNNKEL (reference sequence). CDR3 nucleotide sequence: TGTGCCAGCAGCCAAAGGGGCTGGGGCGAGCAGTACTTC. Translated: CASSQRGWGEQYF.

There are a few counts of this clonotype. The chain recombines TRBV2 with TRBJ1-4; weak D call: TRBD1 (5 bases). Germline CDR1 reads SNHLY; CDR2 reads FYNNEI. CDR3 length equals 17 residues. The V end was cut by 4 bases, the J end by 5 bases, with 20 bases between. The CDR3 DNA reads as TGTGCCAGCAGTGCGGGACGGCACCTTTCCTCAAATGAAAAACTGTTTTTT. Protein product: CASSAGRHLSSNEKLFF.

J is TRBJ2-3 and V is TRBV7-9; no clear D gene. Germline V gene sequence: CDR1 SEHNR, CDR2 FQNEAQ (reference sequence). The V end lost 4 bases, the J end lost 0 bases, and 11 bases lay between the germline ends. This CDR3 spans 15 amino acids. The CDR3 sequence: CASSSYSDSTDTQYF. DNA for the CDR3: TGTGCCAGCAGCTCGTACAGTGATAGCACAGATACGCAGTATTTT.

The sample holds many counts of this clonotype. The V and J genes are TRBV27 and TRBJ2-7; 7 bases agree with TRBD1. The V gene's germline CDR1 is MNHEY and CDR2 SMNVEV (reference sequence). Trimming took 6 bases from V and 3 from J; bases not matched to a gene: 8. This CDR3 has 14 residues. CDR3 coding DNA: TGTGCCAGCAGCGGTCCGGGACAGTTCTACGAGCAGTACTTC. This sequence encodes CASSGPGQFYEQYF.

In this sample, this clonotype turned up a few times. This chain connects TRBV7-2 to TRBJ1-1; D is unclear. V was trimmed by 1 base and J by 3 bases, leaving 9 bases between them. Looked up from germline, CDR1 is SGHTA and CDR2 is FQGNSA. CDR3 size: 14 residues. The CDR3 reads CASSLVRQDTEAFF. The CDR3 region has the DNA TGTGCCAGCAGCTTAGTGAGGCAAGACACTGAAGCTTTCTTT.

In this sample, this clonotype turned up many times. The chain recombines TRBV28 with TRBJ2-7; 9 nucleotides match TRBD2. Germline CDR1 is MDHEN and CDR2 is SYDVKM. The CDR3 totals 12 residues. With V trimmed by 11 bases and J by 2 bases, 4 bases remained unmatched. The CDR3 sequence: CAWSSGAYEQYF. DNA for the CDR3: TGTGCCTGGTCTAGCGGGGCCTACGAGCAGTACTTC.

This clonotype was detected a few times. At one end the junction does not follow the germline gene, possibly because of a read error. The rearrangement joins TRBV20-1 to TRBJ2-1; 8 bases fit TRBD2. In germline, CDR1 is DFQATT, CDR2 SNEGSKA (reference sequence). The CDR3 loop spans 15 amino acids. Here the CDR3 reads CGASPLAGMKNEQFF. The CDR3, as DNA: TGCGGTGCTAGCCCCTTAGCGGGAATGAAGAATGAGCAGTTCTTC.

This clonotype was seen many times. This chain links TRBV28 with TRBJ2-5, with 7 bases fitting TRBD1. Germline V CDR1 and CDR2: MDHEN, SYDVKM. V was pared by 5 bases and J by 4 bases, with 10 bases of the junction left unmatched. This CDR3 has 15 residues. The DNA for the CDR3 is TGTGCCAGCAGTCTAATGTTGACAGGGACAGAGACCCAGTACTTC. Encoded protein: CASSLMLTGTETQYF.

This clonotype has a count of ten or more. The CDR3 reads CSARGGLDTQYF. CDR3 DNA sequence: TGCAGTGCTAGAGGGGGACTAGATACGCAGTATTTT. V usage is TRBV20-1 and J usage is TRBJ2-3; the D gene is possibly TRBD2 (6 bases). The CDR3 has 12 amino acids. Germline loops: CDR1 DFQATT, CDR2 SNEGSKA (reference sequence). The V end lost 1 base, the J end lost 5 bases, and 7 bases lay between the germline ends.

This clonotype turned up a few times. CDR3 coding DNA: TGTGCCAGCAGCCGTCGGACCGGGGGGGCCGGGGAGCTGTTTTTT. Residues: CASSRRTGGAGELFF. The rearrangement joins TRBV3-1 to TRBJ2-2, with 8 positions matching TRBD2. Germline values: CDR1 LGHDT, CDR2 YNNKEL (reference sequence). This CDR3 is built from 15 residues. The ends lost 4 bases at V and 6 bases at J; junction bases unmatched: 7.

The chain carries TRBV28 and TRBJ2-1, with D tentatively TRBD2 (6 bases). The CDR3 runs to 15 residues. V lost 4 bases and J lost 6, with 16 bases in between. Germline-derived CDR1 and CDR2 are MDHEN and SYDVKM. The CDR3 DNA sequence: TGTGCCAGCAGTTGGATTGGGGACTCATCCAATGAGCAGTTCTTC. Amino acids: CASSWIGDSSNEQFF.

This clonotype has at least ten counts. V is TRBV30 and J is TRBJ2-5, with D unresolved. Deletions cut 3 bases from V and 1 base from J, with 6 bases between. Germline loops: CDR1 GTSNPN, CDR2 SVGIG (reference sequence). This CDR3 is 12 amino acids long. CDR3 DNA sequence: TGTGCCTGGAGCAACTCCCAAGAGACCCAGTACTTC. It is translated as CAWSNSQETQYF.

This clonotype has at least ten counts. This chain connects TRBV6-2 or TRBV6-3 to TRBJ2-5; 7 bases line up with TRBD1. Per the germline V gene, CDR1 is MNHEY and CDR2 is SVGEGT. J was trimmed by 5 bases and V by 7 bases; bases with no gene match: 10. The CDR3 totals 14 residues. CDR3 nucleotide sequence: TGTGCCAGCACAAGGGGGCGGTTTGGTGAGACCCAGTACTTC. Protein: CASTRGRFGETQYF.

This clonotype occurred a few times. V is TRBV28 and J is TRBJ1-3; 8 nucleotides align to TRBD1. The CDR3 has 15 amino acids. J lost 0 bases, V lost 6 bases, and 4 bases had no gene match. Germline V gene data show CDR1 as MDHEN and CDR2 as SYDVKM. For the CDR3, the DNA is TGTGCCAGCAGGCCCACAGGGGGCTCTGGAAACACCATATATTTT. This codes for CASRPTGGSGNTIYF.

This clonotype was observed at least ten times. V gene TRBV28 combines with J gene TRBJ2-5; a weak D match, TRBD1 (6 bases). There are 14 residues in the CDR3. The germline CDR1 and CDR2 sequences are MDHEN and SYDVKM. The V gene lost 2 bases and the J gene lost 5 bases, with 12 bases spanning the gap. Here the CDR3 reads CASSLITQGETQYF. The CDR3 nucleotides are TGTGCCAGCAGTTTAATTACGCAGGGGGAGACCCAGTACTTC.

Ten or more counts support this clonotype. The gene calls are TRBV18 and TRBJ2-3, with D perhaps matching TRBD1 (5 bases). V lost 4 bases, J lost 2 bases, and 16 bases lay in between. This CDR3 is 16 amino acids long. Germline lookup yields CDR1 KGHSH and CDR2 LQKENI. CDR3 bases: TGTGCCAGCTCACTCCGACCAGGGCAAGACACAGATACGCAGTATTTT. Encoded protein: CASSLRPGQDTDTQYF.

This clonotype has a count of ten or more. The rearrangement links TRBV28 to TRBJ2-5; no definite D call. Per the germline V gene, CDR1 is MDHEN and CDR2 is SYDVKM. The CDR3 covers 15 residues. V lost 4 bases and J 0 bases, leaving 12 bases between the germline ends. For the CDR3, the DNA is TGTGCCAGCAGTTCTTTTCTAAGGAACCAAGAGACCCAGTACTTC. Amino acids: CASSSFLRNQETQYF. Full variable domain (remainder filled in from reference TRBV28 and TRBJ2-5): DVKVTQSSRYLVKRTGEKVFLECVQDMDHENMFWYRQDPGLGLRLIYFSYDVKMKEKGDIPEGYSVSREKKERFSLILESASTNQTSMYLCASSSFLRNQETQYFGPGTRLLVL.

This clonotype has at least ten counts. This chain joins TRBV28 and TRBJ2-1; tentatively, D is TRBD2 (5 bases). Germline V CDR1 and CDR2: MDHEN, SYDVKM. V lost 5 bases and J 8 bases, leaving 19 bases between the germline ends. The CDR3 runs to 15 residues. This CDR3 reads CASSILVPSSDEQFF. CDR3 nucleotides: TGTGCCAGCAGTATACTAGTCCCGAGCAGCGATGAGCAGTTCTTC.

This chain uses TRBV9 with TRBJ1-5; unclear D gene. This CDR3 has 14 residues. Germline V gene sequence: CDR1 SGDLS, CDR2 YYNGEE. V lost 0 bases, J lost 3 bases, and 7 bases lay in between. As DNA, the CDR3 is TGTGCCAGCAGCGTAGGTGCTTACAATCAGCCCCAGCATTTT. Amino acids: CASSVGAYNQPQHF.

This clonotype was recorded at least ten times. This chain joins TRBV5-1 and TRBJ2-1; TRBD2 matches 9 bases. Looked up from germline, CDR1 is SGHRS and CDR2 is YFSETQ. The trim removed 4 bases at V and 4 bases at J, leaving 9 bases unmatched. The CDR3 covers 16 residues. This CDR3 reads CASSIQSGGPYNEQFF. The CDR3 DNA reads TGCGCCAGCAGCATCCAAAGCGGGGGGCCTTACAATGAGCAGTTCTTC.

A few counts support this clonotype. The gene calls are TRBV7-9 and TRBJ1-4; D not certain. The V gene lost 3 bases and the J gene lost 8 bases, with 7 bases spanning the gap. The length of the CDR3 is 12 residues. CDR1 SEHNR and CDR2 FQNEAQ come from the germline V gene (reference sequence). CDR3 DNA sequence: TGTGCCAGCAGCTTCCCTATGGAAAAACTGTTTTTT. Translation gives CASSFPMEKLFF.

In this sample, this clonotype turned up many times. This chain connects TRBV12-5 to TRBJ2-3; D is unresolved. This CDR3 region has 16 residues. The V gene's germline CDR1 is LGHNT and CDR2 FRNRAP. V lost 6 bases, J lost 2 bases, and 18 bases lay in between. CDR3 DNA: TGTGCTAGTGGGGTCCAATTGGGCGGTGCCACAGATACGCAGTATTTT. Residues: CASGVQLGGATDTQYF. Supplemented by reference TRBV12-5 and TRBJ2-3, the full variable domain reads DARVTQTPRHKVTEMGQEVTMRCQPILGHNTVFWYRQTMMQGLELLAYFRNRAPLDDSGMPKDRFSAEMPDATLATLKIQPSEPRDSAVYFCASGVQLGGATDTQYFGPGTRLTVL.